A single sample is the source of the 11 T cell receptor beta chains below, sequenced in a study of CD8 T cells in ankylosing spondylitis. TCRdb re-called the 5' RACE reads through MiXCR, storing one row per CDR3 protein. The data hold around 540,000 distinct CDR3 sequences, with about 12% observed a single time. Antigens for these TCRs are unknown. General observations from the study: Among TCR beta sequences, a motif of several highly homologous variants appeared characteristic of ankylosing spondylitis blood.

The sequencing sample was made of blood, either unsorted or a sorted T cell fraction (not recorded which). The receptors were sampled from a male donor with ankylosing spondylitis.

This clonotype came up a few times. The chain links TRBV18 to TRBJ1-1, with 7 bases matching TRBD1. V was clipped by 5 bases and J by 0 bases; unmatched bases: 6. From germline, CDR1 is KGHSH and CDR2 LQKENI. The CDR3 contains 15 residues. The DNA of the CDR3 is TGTGCCAGCTCAAGGGACAGCGCCATGAACACTGAAGCTTTCTTT. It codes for CASSRDSAMNTEAFF.

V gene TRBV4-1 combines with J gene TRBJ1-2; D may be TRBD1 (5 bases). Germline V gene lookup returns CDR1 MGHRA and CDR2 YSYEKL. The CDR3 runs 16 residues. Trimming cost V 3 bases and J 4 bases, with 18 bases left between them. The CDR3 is CASSHPEGTALYGYTF. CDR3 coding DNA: TGCGCCAGCAGCCACCCGGAGGGGACGGCGCTCTATGGCTACACCTTC.

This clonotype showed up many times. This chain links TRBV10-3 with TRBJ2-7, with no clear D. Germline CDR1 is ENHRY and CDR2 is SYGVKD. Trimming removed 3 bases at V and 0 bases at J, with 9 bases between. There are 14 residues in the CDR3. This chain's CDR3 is CAISEGGPSYEQYV. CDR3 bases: TGTGCCATCAGTGAAGGCGGACCCTCCTACGAGCAGTACGTC.

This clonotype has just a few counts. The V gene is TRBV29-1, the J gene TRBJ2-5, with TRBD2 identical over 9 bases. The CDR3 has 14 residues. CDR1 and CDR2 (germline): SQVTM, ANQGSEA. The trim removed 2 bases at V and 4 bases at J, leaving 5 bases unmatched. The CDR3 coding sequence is TGCAGCGTTGAATTACTAGCGGGCCTAGAGACCCAGTACTTC. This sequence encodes CSVELLAGLETQYF.

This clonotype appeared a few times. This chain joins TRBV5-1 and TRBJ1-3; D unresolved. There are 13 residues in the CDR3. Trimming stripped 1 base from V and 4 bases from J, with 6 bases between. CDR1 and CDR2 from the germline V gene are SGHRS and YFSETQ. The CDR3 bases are TGCGCCAGCAGCTTGAGCGACGGAAACACCATATATTTT. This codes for CASSLSDGNTIYF.

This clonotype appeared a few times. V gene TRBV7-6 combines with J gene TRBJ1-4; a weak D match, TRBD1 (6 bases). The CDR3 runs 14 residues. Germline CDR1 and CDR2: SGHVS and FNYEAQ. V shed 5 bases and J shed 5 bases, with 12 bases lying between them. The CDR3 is CASSVDSTNEKLFF. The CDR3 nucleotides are TGTGCCAGCAGCGTGGACAGCACCAATGAAAAACTGTTTTTT. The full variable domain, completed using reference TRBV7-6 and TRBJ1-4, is GAGVSQSPRYKVTKRGQDVALRCDPISGHVSLYWYRQALGQGPEFLTYFNYEAQQDKSGLPNDRFSAERPEGSISTLTIQRTEQRDSAMYRCASSVDSTNEKLFFGSGTQLSVL.

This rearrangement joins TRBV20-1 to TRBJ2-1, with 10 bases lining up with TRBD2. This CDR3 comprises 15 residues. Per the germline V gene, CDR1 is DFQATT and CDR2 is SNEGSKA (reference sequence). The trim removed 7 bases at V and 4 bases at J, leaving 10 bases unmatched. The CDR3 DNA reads TGCAGTGTCAGATCGGGAGCGGGAGGGTACAATGAGCAGTTCTTC. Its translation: CSVRSGAGGYNEQFF.

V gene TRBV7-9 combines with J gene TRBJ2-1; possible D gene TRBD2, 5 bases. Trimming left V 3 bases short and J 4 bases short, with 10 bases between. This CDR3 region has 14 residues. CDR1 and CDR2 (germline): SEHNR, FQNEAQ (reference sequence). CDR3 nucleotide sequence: TGTGCCAGCAGCTTGCCTAGCTGGTACAATGAGCAGTTCTTC. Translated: CASSLPSWYNEQFF. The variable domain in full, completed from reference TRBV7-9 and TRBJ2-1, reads DTGVSQNPRHKITKRGQNVTFRCDPISEHNRLYWYRQTLGQGPEFLTYFQNEAQLEKSRLLSDRFSAERPKGSFSTLEIQRTEQGDSAMYLCASSLPSWYNEQFFGPGTRLTVL.

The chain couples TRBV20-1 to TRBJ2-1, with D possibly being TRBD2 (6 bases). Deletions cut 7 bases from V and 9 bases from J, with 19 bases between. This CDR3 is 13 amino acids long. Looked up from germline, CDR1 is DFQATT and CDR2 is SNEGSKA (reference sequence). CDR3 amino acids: CSVKSGGAPEQFF. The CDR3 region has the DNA TGCAGTGTCAAGAGCGGAGGGGCGCCTGAGCAGTTCTTC.

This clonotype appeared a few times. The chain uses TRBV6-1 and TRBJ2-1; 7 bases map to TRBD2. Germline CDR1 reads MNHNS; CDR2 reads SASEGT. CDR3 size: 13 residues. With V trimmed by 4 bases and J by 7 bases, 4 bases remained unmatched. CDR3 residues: CASSAGLVNEQFF. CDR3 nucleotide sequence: TGTGCCAGCAGTGCCGGACTAGTTAATGAGCAGTTCTTC.

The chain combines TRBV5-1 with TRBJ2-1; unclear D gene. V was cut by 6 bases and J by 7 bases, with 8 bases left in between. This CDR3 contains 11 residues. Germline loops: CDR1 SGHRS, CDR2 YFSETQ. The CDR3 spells CASKDVNEQFF. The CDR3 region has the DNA TGCGCCAGCAAAGATGTAAATGAGCAGTTCTTC.